These T cell receptor beta chains were read from a single sample in a study of early T cells in non-severe SARS-CoV-2 infection. Each CDR3 protein is one row after TCRdb ran MiXCR on the 5' RACE reads. The sample contains 66,000 or so distinct CDR3 sequences, approximately 13% of which appear only once. The sample consisted of whole blood. All receptors come from an adult who was a healthcare worker with PCR-confirmed SARS-CoV-2 infection or an uninfected control (not recorded which). The conserved cysteine and the conserved F or W are not part of the CDR3 here. Fields, in order: V gene, CDR3 length, J gene, CDR3 protein.

TRBV10-3	11	TRBJ1-2	AINPGQDYGYT
TRBV7-2	14	TRBJ2-3	ASSLDRQTSTDTQY
TRBV29-1	9	TRBJ2-3	SVDPGDTQY
TRBV28	9	TRBJ1-2	ASSLWDGYT
TRBV28	9	TRBJ1-4	ASSFREKLF
TRBV10-3	11	TRBJ1-2	AINQQGNYGYT
TRBV6-6	13	TRBJ1-2	ASSPQVPTNYGYT
TRBV29-1	11	TRBJ1-1	SYRDRVNTEAF
TRBV14	17	TRBJ2-7	ASSPGTGGAMGHFYEQY
TRBV15	14	TRBJ2-7	ATSEETGTGGFEQY
TRBV7-9	11	TRBJ2-1	ASSSTGPNEQF
TRBV6-2/TRBV6-3	12	TRBJ2-3	ASLGQGFPDTQY
TRBV7-9	12	TRBJ2-1	ASSPEVPLYEQF
TRBV29-1	11	TRBJ1-2	SVGEGGLDGYT
TRBV11-2	14	TRBJ2-1	ASSPEGLFSYNEQF
TRBV6-2/TRBV6-3	13	TRBJ2-3	ASNKRRGSTDTQY
TRBV7-2	14	TRBJ2-5	ASSLRISGRQETQY
TRBV28	13	TRBJ1-2	ASRPGTGGEYGYT
TRBV27	13	TRBJ1-5	ASSARQGENQPQH
TRBV18	13	TRBJ1-1	ASSVGKEVNTEAF
TRBV29-1	9	TRBJ2-7	SVHISYEQY
TRBV10-1	12	TRBJ2-1	ASSDLVDHNEQF
TRBV9	11	TRBJ2-3	ASSAGVTGTQY
TRBV14	13	TRBJ2-7	ASSLKASTSYEQY
TRBV19	11	TRBJ2-7	ASSIREKDEQY
TRBV2	12	TRBJ2-7	ASSMGLFPYEQY
TRBV5-1	15	TRBJ2-3	ASSYGGSGSGTDTQY
TRBV12-3/TRBV12-4	14	TRBJ2-3	ASSRPRDPSTDTQY
TRBV19	13	TRBJ2-7	ASRGRSGSSGEQY
TRBV5-1	12	TRBJ2-7	ASRTSGSMYEQY
TRBV3-1	10	TRBJ1-2	ASSRGNYGYT
TRBV9	14	TRBJ1-1	ASSVAGKGLMTEAF
TRBV28	10	TRBJ1-2	ASSPGHYGYT
TRBV4-3	13	TRBJ2-1	ASSPSGLDYNEQF
TRBV20-1	12	TRBJ2-5	SATTNWYQETQY
TRBV3-1	12	TRBJ2-1	ASSPTGSYNEQF
TRBV29-1	10	TRBJ2-7	SAKGASGEQY
TRBV7-2	12	TRBJ2-3	ASSPLGVTDTQY
TRBV20-1	12	TRBJ2-3	SARFSPGSDTQY
TRBV7-8	12	TRBJ1-2	ASSQTFAGYGYT
TRBV20-1	11	TRBJ2-5	SAVGQTQETQY
TRBV28	12	TRBJ2-7	ASRSTGGTYEQY